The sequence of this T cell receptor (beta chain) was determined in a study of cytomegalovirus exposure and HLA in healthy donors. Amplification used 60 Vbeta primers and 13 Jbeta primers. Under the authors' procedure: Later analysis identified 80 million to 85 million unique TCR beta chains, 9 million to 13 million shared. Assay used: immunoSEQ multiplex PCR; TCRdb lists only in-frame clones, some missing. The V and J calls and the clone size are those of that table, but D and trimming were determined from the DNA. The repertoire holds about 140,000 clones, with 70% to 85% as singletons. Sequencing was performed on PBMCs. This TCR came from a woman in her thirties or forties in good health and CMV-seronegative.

Written as DNA, the CDR3 is TGCGCCAGCAGACAGGGATCGAGCGGGGAGCTGTTTTTT. This translates into CASRQGSSGELFF. The chain has TRBV5-1 and TRBJ2-2, with a weak D call TRBD1 (6 bases). The V end was cut by 5 bases, the J end by 7 bases, with 12 bases between. Germline V lookup: CDR1 SGHRS, CDR2 YFSETQ. The CDR3 covers 13 residues.